A single sample is the source of the 9 T cell receptor beta chains below, sequenced in a study of technical replicates of blood from a few donors. Sequencing was performed with immunoSEQ multiplex PCR; in TCRdb, only in-frame clones are kept and a portion is missing. This sample has 73,000 or so clones, with 75% to 95% found just once. Sequences were obtained from T cells isolated from PBMCs. Every receptor here comes from a human donor in good health.

The chain joins TRBV29-1 to TRBJ1-1, with D possibly TRBD1 on 5 matching bases. Germline V CDR1 and CDR2: SQVTM, ANQGSEA. Deletions cut 6 bases from V and 0 bases from J, with 20 bases between. The length of the CDR3 is 16 residues. The DNA for the CDR3 is TGCAGCGTGTTGTGGGGCGGGGCAGGGATGAACACTGAAGCTTTCTTT. This translates into CSVLWGGAGMNTEAFF. The variable domain in full, with the rest retrieved from reference TRBV29-1 and TRBJ1-1, is SAVISQKPSRDICQRGTSLTIQCQVDSQVTMMFWYRQQPGQSLTLIATANQGSEATYESGFVIDKFPISRPNLTFSTLTVSNMSPEDSSIYLCSVLWGGAGMNTEAFFGQGTRLTVV.

The chain recombines TRBV4-1 with TRBJ2-5; 11 positions agree with TRBD2. This CDR3 has 15 amino acids. Germline assignment: CDR1 MGHRA and CDR2 YSYEKL. V lost 3 bases, J lost 5 bases, and 5 bases stayed unmatched. CDR3 in amino acids: CASSHPSGGRETQYF. CDR3 nucleotide sequence: TGCGCCAGCAGCCATCCTAGCGGGGGGCGGGAGACCCAGTACTTC.

The rearrangement uses TRBV19 and TRBJ1-3; possible D gene TRBD1, 6 bases. Between the trimmed V and J ends, which lost 11 bases and 5 bases, there was a span of 16 bases. The CDR3 length is 13 residues. CDR1 and CDR2 from the germline V gene are LNHDA and SQIVND (reference sequence). The CDR3 nucleotides are TGTGCCTCCGGGGACATGGGTAGAAACACCATATATTTT. It encodes CASGDMGRNTIYF.

This clone was seen only once. This sequence joins TRBV27 and TRBJ2-7; 13 positions match TRBD2. The V and J ends lost 6 bases and 0 bases, in that order; junction bases with no gene match: 20. Germline CDR1 MNHEY, CDR2 SMNVEV (reference sequence). The CDR3 is 21 amino acids. The CDR3: CASSPLPKPGTSGTSSYEQYF. CDR3 bases: TGTGCCAGCAGCCCTCTCCCAAAACCCGGGACTAGCGGGACCAGCTCCTACGAGCAGTACTTC.

This chain's CDR3 is CASSSRNEAQPQHF. CDR3 nucleotide sequence: TGTGCCAGCAGCTCTCGAAATGAGGCTCAGCCCCAGCATTTT. The chain has TRBV7-9 and TRBJ1-5; the D is unclear. This CDR3 region has 14 residues. Germline CDR1 is SEHNR and CDR2 is FQNEAQ (reference sequence). V was clipped by 4 bases and J by 6 bases, with 13 bases between them.

The chain is built from TRBV5-1 and TRBJ2-7, with TRBD1 matching over 8 bases. After removal of 2 bases from V and 5 bases from J, the junction contained 0 bases not matched to a gene. Germline values: CDR1 SGHRS, CDR2 YFSETQ. The CDR3 spans 12 residues. Here the CDR3 reads CASSLQGDEQYF. The CDR3, as DNA: TGCGCCAGCAGCTTACAGGGGGACGAGCAGTACTTC.

The chain combines TRBV12-2 with TRBJ2-3; TRBD1, as called in the table, went unchecked against the DNA. TRBV12-2 is described as a pseudogene. The CDR3 extends over 17 amino acids. The CDR3 nucleotides are TGTGCAAGTCGCCCCCAGACAGGGTTTATGAGGTCAGATACGCAGTATTTT. It yields the protein CASRPQTGFMRSDTQYF.

The J gene is TRBJ2-2, the V gene TRBV7-8, with 9 bases fitting TRBD2. V lost 7 bases, J lost 1 base, and 19 bases stayed unmatched. Germline V gene sequence: CDR1 SGHVS, CDR2 FQNEAQ. The CDR3 runs to 20 residues. CDR3 residues: CASTNPGRVSGSGNTGELFF. DNA for the CDR3: TGTGCCAGCACCAACCCCGGGAGGGTTAGCGGGAGTGGGAACACCGGGGAGCTGTTTTTT.

This chain uses TRBV25-1 with TRBJ1-1, with TRBD1 identical over 8 bases. CDR1 is MGHDK and CDR2 is SYGVNS in the germline V gene. The trim removed 0 bases at V and 5 bases at J, leaving 11 bases unmatched. This CDR3 region has 17 residues. Here the CDR3 DNA reads TGTGCCAGCAGTGAATATAGTGCCCAGGGGGCTCCGACTGAAGCTTTCTTT. This translates into CASSEYSAQGAPTEAFF.